These 4 T cell receptor beta chains were all obtained from the same sample, sequenced in a study of human T cells and chemical hapten exposure. Using its own MiXCR run on the RACE reads, TCRdb lists one record per CDR3 protein. The sample comprises roughly 120,000 distinct CDR3 sequences, about an eighth of which are singletons, and around 0.99% rests with the top ten. Time point indicated: patch test 1, 2 weeks after DPC sensitization. Treatment reported: therapeutic diphenylcyclopropenone sensitization with weekly scalp DPC. The sample in question was whole blood, obtained in connection with sensitization to the hapten diphenylcyclopropenone (DPC). The receptors were sampled from a man between 18 and 35 years old with alopecia areata. Some clones in this sample may be carry-over from other donors' samples.

This chain links TRBV11-2 with TRBJ2-2; 9 bases map to TRBD1. Trimming removed 5 bases from V and 6 bases from J; junction bases left unmatched: 4. Germline assignment: CDR1 SGHAT and CDR2 FQNNGV. This CDR3 spans 14 amino acids. Here the CDR3 DNA reads TGTGCCAGCAGCAGGACAGGGGAATCCGGGGAGCTGTTTTTT. This encodes CASSRTGESGELFF.

This clonotype was detected ten times or more. J is TRBJ2-1 and V is TRBV20-1, with TRBD2 identical over 14 bases. This CDR3 is built from 16 residues. The germline gives CDR1 DFQATT, CDR2 SNEGSKA (reference sequence). V was clipped by 5 bases and J by 4 bases; unmatched bases: 7. Written as DNA, the CDR3 is TGCAGTGCTCCTCCGGGACTAGCGGGGGCATACAATGAGCAGTTCTTC. Protein sequence: CSAPPGLAGAYNEQFF.

The sample holds a few counts of this clonotype. The rearrangement links TRBV7-3 to TRBJ2-3, with D perhaps TRBD1 (5 bases). Germline V CDR1 and CDR2: SGHTA, FQGTGA. Trimming removed 5 bases at V and 4 bases at J, with 10 bases between. The CDR3 contains 13 residues. The CDR3 protein is CASSPQVSDTQYF. CDR3 DNA sequence: TGTGCCAGCAGCCCACAGGTCTCAGATACGCAGTATTTT.

V is TRBV6-6 and J is TRBJ1-6; 9 nucleotides match TRBD1. The CDR3 is 16 residues long. The ends lost 2 bases at V and 7 bases at J; junction bases unmatched: 6. The germline V gene has CDR1 MNHNY and CDR2 SVGAGI (reference sequence). CDR3 bases: TGTGCCAGCAGTTACGGGACAGGGTTATTAAATTCACCCCTCCACTTT. Its protein is CASSYGTGLLNSPLHF.